This T cell receptor (beta chain) comes out of a study of OX40 agonist ivuxolimab in advanced cancers. As for the study in general: Partial responses were seen in three patients, one with hepatocellular carcinoma and two with cutaneous melanoma.

About this clone: Its antigen remains unidentified.

Data came from immunoSEQ multiplex PCR; TCRdb stores just in-frame clones and leaves some out. The sample holds approximately 47,000 clones, around nine tenths seen once. Findings and limits, study-wide: Clonal expansion by week 6 occurred in CD4+ and CD8+ blood T cells (at 0.1 to 3.0 mg/kg).

The CDR3 consists of 16 residues. Looked up from germline, CDR1 is MNHEY and CDR2 is SMNVEV (reference sequence). V gave up 7 bases and J gave up 1 base, with 16 bases separating them. The TCR comes from an adult with an advanced solid tumor such as melanoma, head and neck, liver or kidney cancer. The sequences come from CD4+ or CD8+ T cells sorted from blood, collected in a trial of the OX40 agonist ivuxolimab. This chain joins TRBV27 and TRBJ2-2; D may be TRBD2 (5 bases). In DNA form, the CDR3 reads TGTGCCAGCACCATTCCGGACGGACTGAACACCGGGGAGCTGTTTTTT. Translation gives CASTIPDGLNTGELFF.